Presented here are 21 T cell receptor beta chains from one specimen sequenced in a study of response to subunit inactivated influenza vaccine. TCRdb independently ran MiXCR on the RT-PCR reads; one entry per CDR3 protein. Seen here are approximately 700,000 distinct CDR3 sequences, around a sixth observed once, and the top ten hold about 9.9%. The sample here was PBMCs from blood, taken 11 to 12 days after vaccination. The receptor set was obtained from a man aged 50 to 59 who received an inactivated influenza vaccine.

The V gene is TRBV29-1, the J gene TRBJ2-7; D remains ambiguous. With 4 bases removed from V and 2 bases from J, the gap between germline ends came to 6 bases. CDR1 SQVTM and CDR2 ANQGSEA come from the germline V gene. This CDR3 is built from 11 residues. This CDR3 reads CSVVTTYEQYF. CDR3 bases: TGCAGCGTTGTCACGACCTACGAGCAGTACTTC.

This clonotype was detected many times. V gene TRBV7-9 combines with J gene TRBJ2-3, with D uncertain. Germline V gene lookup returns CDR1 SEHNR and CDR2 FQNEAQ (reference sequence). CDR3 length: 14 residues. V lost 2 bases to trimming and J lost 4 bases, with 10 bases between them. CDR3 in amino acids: CASSLLRGSDTQYF. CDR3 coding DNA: TGTGCCAGCAGCTTATTAAGAGGATCAGATACGCAGTATTTT.

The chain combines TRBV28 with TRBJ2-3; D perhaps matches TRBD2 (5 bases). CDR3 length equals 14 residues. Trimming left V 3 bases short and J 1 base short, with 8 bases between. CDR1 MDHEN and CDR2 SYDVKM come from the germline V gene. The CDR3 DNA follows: TGTGCCAGCAGTTTGCAGCGGCGCACAGATACGCAGTATTTT. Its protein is CASSLQRRTDTQYF.

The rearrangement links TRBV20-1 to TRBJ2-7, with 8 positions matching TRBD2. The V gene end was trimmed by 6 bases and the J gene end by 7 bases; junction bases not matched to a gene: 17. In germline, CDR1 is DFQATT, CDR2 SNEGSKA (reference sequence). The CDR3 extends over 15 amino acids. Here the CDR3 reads CSAKRPGLGAREQYF. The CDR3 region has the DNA TGCAGTGCCAAGCGACCGGGACTAGGGGCTAGGGAGCAGTACTTC.

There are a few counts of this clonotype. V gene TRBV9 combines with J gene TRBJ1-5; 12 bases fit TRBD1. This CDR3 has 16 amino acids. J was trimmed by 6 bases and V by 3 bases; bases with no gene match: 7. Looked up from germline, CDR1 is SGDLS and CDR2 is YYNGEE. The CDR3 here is CASSGGTGGVVQPQHF. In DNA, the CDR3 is TGTGCCAGCAGCGGAGGGACAGGGGGCGTTGTTCAGCCCCAGCATTTT.

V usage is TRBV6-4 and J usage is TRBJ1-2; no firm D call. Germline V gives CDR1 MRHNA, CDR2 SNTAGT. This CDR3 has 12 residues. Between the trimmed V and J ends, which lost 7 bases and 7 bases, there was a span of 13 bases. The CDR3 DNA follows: TGTGCCAGCATAGGAAGCACCGGTGGCTACACCTTC. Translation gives CASIGSTGGYTF.

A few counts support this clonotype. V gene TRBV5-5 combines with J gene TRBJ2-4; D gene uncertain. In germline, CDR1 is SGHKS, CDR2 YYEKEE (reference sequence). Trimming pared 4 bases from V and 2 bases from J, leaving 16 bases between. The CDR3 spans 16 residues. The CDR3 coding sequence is TGTGCCAGCAGCCTCATCCTGACTCACCCCAAAAACATTCAGTACTTC. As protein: CASSLILTHPKNIQYF.

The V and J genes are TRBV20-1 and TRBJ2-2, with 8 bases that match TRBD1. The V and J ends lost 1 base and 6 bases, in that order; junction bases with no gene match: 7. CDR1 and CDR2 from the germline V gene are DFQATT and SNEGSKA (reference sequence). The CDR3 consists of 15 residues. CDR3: CSARAGQGRAGELFF. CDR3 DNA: TGCAGTGCTAGAGCCGGACAGGGTAGGGCCGGGGAGCTGTTTTTT.

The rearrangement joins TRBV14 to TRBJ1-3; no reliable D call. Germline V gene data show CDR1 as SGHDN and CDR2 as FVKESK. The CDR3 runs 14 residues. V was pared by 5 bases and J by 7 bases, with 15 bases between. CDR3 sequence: CASSSTFVGNTIYF. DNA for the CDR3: TGTGCCAGCAGCTCAACATTCGTCGGCAACACCATATATTTT.

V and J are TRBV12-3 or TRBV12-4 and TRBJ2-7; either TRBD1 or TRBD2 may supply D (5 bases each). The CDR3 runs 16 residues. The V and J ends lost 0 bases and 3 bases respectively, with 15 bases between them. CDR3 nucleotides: TGTGCCAGCAGTTTAGCCCGGGGACGGGCAGACTACGAGCAGTACTTC. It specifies CASSLARGRADYEQYF.

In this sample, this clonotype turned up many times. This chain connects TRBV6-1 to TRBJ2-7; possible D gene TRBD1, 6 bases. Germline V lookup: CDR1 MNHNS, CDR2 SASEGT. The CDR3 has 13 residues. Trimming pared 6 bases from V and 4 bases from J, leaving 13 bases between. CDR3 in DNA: TGTGCCAGCAGACAGGGTCCCCCTTACGAGCAGTACTTC. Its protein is CASRQGPPYEQYF.

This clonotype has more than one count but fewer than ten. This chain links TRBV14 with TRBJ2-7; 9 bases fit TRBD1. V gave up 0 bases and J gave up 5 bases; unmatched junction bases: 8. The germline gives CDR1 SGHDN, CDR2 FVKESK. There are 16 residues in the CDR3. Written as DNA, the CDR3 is TGTGCCAGCAGCCAAGAGGTGGGGACAGGGACCCACGAGCAGTACTTC. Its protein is CASSQEVGTGTHEQYF.

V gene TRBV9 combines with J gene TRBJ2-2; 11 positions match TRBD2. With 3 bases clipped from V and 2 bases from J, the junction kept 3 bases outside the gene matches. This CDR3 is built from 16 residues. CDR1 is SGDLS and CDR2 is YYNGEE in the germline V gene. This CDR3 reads CASSEGLAVNTGELFF. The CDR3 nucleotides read TGTGCCAGCAGCGAGGGACTAGCGGTTAACACCGGGGAGCTGTTTTTT. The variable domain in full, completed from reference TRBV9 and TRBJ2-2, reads DSGVTQTPKHLITATGQRVTLRCSPRSGDLSVYWYQQSLDQGLQFLIQYYNGEERAKGNILERFSAQQFPDLHSELNLSSLELGDSALYFCASSEGLAVNTGELFFGEGSRLTVL.

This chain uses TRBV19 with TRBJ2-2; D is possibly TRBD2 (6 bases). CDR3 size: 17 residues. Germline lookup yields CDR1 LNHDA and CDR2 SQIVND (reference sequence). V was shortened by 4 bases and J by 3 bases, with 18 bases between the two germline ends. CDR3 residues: CASSKGRLGRHTGELFF. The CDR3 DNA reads TGTGCCAGTAGTAAAGGGAGGTTAGGACGTCACACCGGGGAGCTGTTTTTT.

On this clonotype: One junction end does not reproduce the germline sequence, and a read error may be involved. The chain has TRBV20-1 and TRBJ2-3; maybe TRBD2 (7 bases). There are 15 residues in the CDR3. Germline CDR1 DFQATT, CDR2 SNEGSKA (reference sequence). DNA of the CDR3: TGCAGTACTAGGGGGGCGGGGGTAGGGACAGATACGCAGTATTTT. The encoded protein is CSTRGAGVGTDTQYF.

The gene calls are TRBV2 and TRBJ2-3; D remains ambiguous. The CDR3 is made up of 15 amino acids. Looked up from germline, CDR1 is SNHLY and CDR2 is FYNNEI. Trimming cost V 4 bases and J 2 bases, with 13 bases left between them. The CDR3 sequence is CASSAAPPFTDTQYF. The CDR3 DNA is TGTGCCAGCAGTGCTGCACCCCCTTTCACAGATACGCAGTATTTT.

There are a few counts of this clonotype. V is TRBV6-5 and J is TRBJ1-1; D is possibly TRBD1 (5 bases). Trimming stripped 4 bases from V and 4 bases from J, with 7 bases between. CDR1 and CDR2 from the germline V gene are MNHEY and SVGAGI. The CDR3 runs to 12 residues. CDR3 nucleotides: TGTGCCAGCAGTTCCGACAGCACTGAAGCTTTCTTT. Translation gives CASSSDSTEAFF.

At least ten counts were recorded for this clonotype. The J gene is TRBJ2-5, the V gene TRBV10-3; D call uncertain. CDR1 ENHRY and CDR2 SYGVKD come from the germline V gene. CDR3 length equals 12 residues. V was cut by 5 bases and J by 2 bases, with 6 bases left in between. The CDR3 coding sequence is TGTGCCATCAGTCATCGGCAAGAGACCCAGTACTTC. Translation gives CAISHRQETQYF.

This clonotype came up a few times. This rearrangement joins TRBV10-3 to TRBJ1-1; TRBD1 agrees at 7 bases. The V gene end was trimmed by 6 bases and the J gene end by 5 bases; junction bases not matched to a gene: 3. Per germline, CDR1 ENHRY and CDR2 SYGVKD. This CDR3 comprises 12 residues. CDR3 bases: TGTGCCATCAGAGGACAGGATACTGAAGCTTTCTTT. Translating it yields CAIRGQDTEAFF.

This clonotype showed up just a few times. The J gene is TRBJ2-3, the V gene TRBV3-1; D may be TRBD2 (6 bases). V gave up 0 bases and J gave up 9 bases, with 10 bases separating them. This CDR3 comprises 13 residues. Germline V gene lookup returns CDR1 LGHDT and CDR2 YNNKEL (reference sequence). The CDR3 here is CASSQDPSGTQYF. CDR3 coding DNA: TGTGCCAGCAGCCAAGACCCCAGCGGGACGCAGTATTTT.

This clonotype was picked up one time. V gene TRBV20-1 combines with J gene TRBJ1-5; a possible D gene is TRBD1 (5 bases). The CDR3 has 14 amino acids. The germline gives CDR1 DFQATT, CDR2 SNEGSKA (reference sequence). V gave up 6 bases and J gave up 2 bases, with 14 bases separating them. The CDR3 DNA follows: TGCAGTGCGACCAGGGTCGATGGCAATCAGCCCCAGCATTTT. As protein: CSATRVDGNQPQHF.